One T cell receptor (beta chain) is described in this entry. Antigen specificity is unknown. This sample is drawn from a study of cytomegalovirus exposure and HLA in healthy donors. General study results and limits: When analyzed later, a missense DCLRE1C variant was found to be linked to TCR beta V- and J-gene trimming.

The CDR3 is 14 amino acids. Looked up from germline, CDR1 is GTSNPN and CDR2 is SVGIG (reference sequence). Deletions cut 3 bases from V and 10 bases from J, with 21 bases between. Amplification used 60 Vbeta primers and 13 Jbeta primers. Some clones are missing from TCRdb's copy, which holds only in-frame ones; the method was immunoSEQ multiplex PCR. The sample includes about 150,000 clones, 60% to 85% of them seen just once. V usage is TRBV30 and J usage is TRBJ1-1; D call uncertain. This clonotype was sampled from a woman aged 40 to 50 in good health and CMV-seronegative. Material: PBMCs. CDR3 DNA sequence: TGTGCCTGGAGCCGATCAAACACCGATCCTGGAGCTTTCTTT. Amino acid sequence: CAWSRSNTDPGAFF.